The next 3 T cell receptor beta chains were all read from a single sample in a study of identical twins (dated by TCRdb to between 2015 and 2016). The protocol used for the library was 5' RACE. The run used an Illumina HiSeq 2000. TCRdb's own reprocessing of the public reads used fastp at Q25 and MiXCR and kept productive beta chains. Rows are unified per CDR3 protein, each entry keeping the most common DNA and genes. The sample table contains roughly 500,000 distinct CDR3 sequences; only one count was recorded for less than 25% of them. The ten largest clonotypes hold 0.91% of the sample. This sample was also put to use in a study of T cells expressing NK-cell markers.

Sequences were obtained from CD4+ T cells sorted from blood. Receptors originate from a woman under 30 in good health.

This clonotype showed up many times. The CDR3 region has the DNA TGTGCCAGCAGTTACTGGACAGGGAACACCGGGGAGCTGTTTTTT. This sequence encodes CASSYWTGNTGELFF. V and J are TRBV6-5 and TRBJ2-2, with 7 nucleotides matching TRBD1. Germline CDR1 and CDR2: MNHEY and SVGAGI. The CDR3 spans 15 residues. V lost 1 base, J lost 1 base, and 0 bases stayed unmatched.

V gene TRBV20-1 combines with J gene TRBJ2-3; D unresolved. V dropped 1 base and J dropped 2 bases, with 7 bases sitting between them. This CDR3 has 13 amino acids. Germline V CDR1 and CDR2: DFQATT, SNEGSKA (reference sequence). CDR3 nucleotides: TGCAGTGCTAGAGGTTGGAACACAGATACGCAGTATTTT. Translated, it gives CSARGWNTDTQYF.

V and J are TRBV11-3 and TRBJ1-2, with 7 bases lining up with TRBD1. Germline trimming cut 5 bases from V and 4 bases from J; bases unmatched to any gene: 10. Germline V gene sequence: CDR1 SGHNT, CDR2 YENEEA. The CDR3 runs 15 residues. DNA of the CDR3: TGTGCCAGCAGCCCTCCGGGACAGTCTGTCTATGGCTACACCTTC. It codes for CASSPPGQSVYGYTF.